These T cell receptor beta chains were read from a single sample in a study. Each CDR3 protein is one row after TCRdb ran MiXCR on the 5' RACE reads. This table has roughly 64,000 distinct CDR3 sequences, roughly 23% appearing once. The sequencing input was memory CD4+ T cells sorted from a lymph node. The receptors here all came from a female donor with breast cancer. Both conserved end residues are part of each CDR3. A D gene is named only where the DNA matches it firmly. Clone size is given for some rows only: seen once, a few or many times, or a class if the clone is expanded.

12,TRBJ2-1,many,TRBV4-1,.,CASSQVSNEQFF,TGCGCCAGCAGCCAAGTTTCGAATGAGCAGTTCTTC
13,TRBJ1-1,few,TRBV7-2,.,CASSPPGNTEAFF,TGTGCCAGCAGCCCACCCGGGAACACTGAAGCTTTCTTT
14,TRBJ1-5,.,TRBV5-3,.,CARSWAGSNQPQHF,TGTGCCAGAAGCTGGGCAGGTAGCAATCAGCCCCAGCATTTT
14,TRBJ1-2,many,TRBV7-9,.,CASSISGSVYGYTF,TGTGCCAGCAGCATATCGGGTTCTGTTTATGGCTACACCTTC
14,TRBJ1-2,.,TRBV6-1,.,CASSGTLELYGYTF,TGTGCCAGCAGTGGGACCCTTGAGCTTTATGGCTACACCTTC
13,TRBJ2-1,.,TRBV7-3,.,CASSLQAGNEQFF,TGTGCCAGCAGCTTACAGGCGGGCAATGAGCAGTTCTTC
13,TRBJ2-7,.,TRBV5-1,.,CASSLVVGYEQYF,TGCGCCAGCAGCTTGGTGGTAGGGTACGAGCAGTACTTC
13,TRBJ1-5,few,TRBV27,.,CASGWVNHQPQHF,TGTGCCAGTGGGTGGGTGAACCATCAGCCCCAGCATTTT
15,TRBJ2-2,few,TRBV7-3,.,CASSLTGLRDGELFF,TGTGCCAGCAGCTTAACGGGGCTGCGAGACGGGGAGCTGTTTTTT
14,TRBJ2-6,once,TRBV29-1,TRBD1,CSVGTASGANVLTF,TGCAGCGTCGGGACAGCCTCTGGGGCCAACGTCCTGACTTTC
18,TRBJ1-1,.,TRBV5-1,.,CASSTTGSYLRVNTEAFF,TGCGCCAGCAGCACAACGGGATCCTACCTTAGAGTGAACACTGAAGCTTTCTTT
14,TRBJ1-6,.,TRBV6-1,TRBD1,CASSPGQYNSPLHF,TGTGCCAGCAGCCCGGGACAGTATAATTCACCCCTCCACTTT
15,TRBJ2-7,few,TRBV6-2/TRBV6-3,TRBD2,CASSWLAGTSYEQYF,TGTGCCAGCAGTTGGTTAGCGGGGACCTCCTACGAGCAGTACTTC
11,TRBJ2-7,few,TRBV25-1,.,CASSGYYEQYF,TGTGCCAGCAGTGGGTACTACGAGCAGTACTTC
13,TRBJ2-7,few,TRBV20-1,.,CSARGPGAYEQYF,TGCAGTGCTAGAGGGCCGGGAGCCTACGAGCAGTACTTC
14,TRBJ1-1,medium-sized,TRBV5-1,.,CASSLAEGSAEAFF,TGCGCCAGCAGCTTGGCCGAAGGGTCAGCTGAAGCTTTCTTT
16,TRBJ1-1,.,TRBV5-1,TRBD1,CASSPGTGSWNTEAFF,TGCGCCAGCAGCCCCGGGACAGGGTCGTGGAACACTGAAGCTTTCTTT
15,TRBJ1-2,few,TRBV7-9,TRBD1,CASSSGQTYNYGYTF,TGTGCCAGCAGCTCGGGACAGACCTATAACTATGGCTACACCTTC
15,TRBJ2-5,few,TRBV5-4,.,CASSQDRNIQETQYF,TGTGCCAGCAGTCAGGACAGAAACATACAAGAGACCCAGTACTTC
13,TRBJ2-5,few,TRBV6-6,.,CASSKTSSETQYF,TGTGCCAGCAGCAAGACTAGTTCAGAGACCCAGTACTTC
15,TRBJ2-1,.,TRBV19,.,CASSMQDRSWNEQFF,TGTGCCAGTAGTATGCAAGACAGGTCCTGGAATGAGCAGTTCTTC
13,TRBJ1-1,.,TRBV11-3,.,CASSFPQRSEAFF,TGTGCCAGCAGCTTTCCACAAAGATCTGAAGCTTTCTTT
14,TRBJ1-1,.,TRBV19,.,CASSPSTENTEAFF,TGTGCCAGTAGTCCATCGACGGAGAACACTGAAGCTTTCTTT
16,TRBJ2-1,few,TRBV6-1,.,CASTPGAAKTYNEQFF,TGTGCCAGCACACCCGGGGCCGCAAAAACCTACAATGAGCAGTTCTTC
15,TRBJ2-3,.,TRBV7-8,TRBD2,CASSSLAGGIDTQYF,TGTGCCAGCAGCTCCCTAGCGGGAGGGATAGATACGCAGTATTTT
13,TRBJ1-2,.,TRBV10-3,TRBD1,CAIMGSEGAGYTF,TGTGCCATCATGGGCTCCGAGGGGGCCGGCTACACCTTC
13,TRBJ2-1,many,TRBV3-1,.,CASSPPPYNEQFF,TGTGCCAGCAGCCCTCCCCCCTACAATGAGCAGTTCTTC
16,TRBJ1-5,once,TRBV12-3/TRBV12-4,.,CASSLGTGYSNQPQHF,TGTGCCAGCAGTTTGGGGACTGGGTATAGCAATCAGCCCCAGCATTTT
11,TRBJ2-7,.,TRBV20-1,.,CSVEAAYEQYF,TGCAGTGTCGAGGCGGCCTACGAGCAGTACTTC
17,TRBJ2-1,.,TRBV6-2/TRBV6-3,TRBD2,CASSYSRGTSANNEQFF,TGTGCCAGCAGTTACTCGAGAGGGACTAGCGCCAACAATGAGCAGTTCTTC
15,TRBJ1-1,many,TRBV5-1,TRBD1,CASSPPGAGGTEAFF,TGCGCCAGCAGCCCGCCGGGGGCAGGGGGGACTGAAGCTTTCTTT
12,TRBJ1-3,.,TRBV30,.,CAWSVEGNTIYF,TGTGCCTGGAGTGTCGAGGGAAACACCATATATTTT
13,TRBJ2-5,few,TRBV14,.,CASRKGSGETQYF,TGTGCCAGCAGAAAGGGGTCGGGAGAGACCCAGTACTTC
13,TRBJ2-7,few,TRBV7-9,.,CASSLAIGGEQYF,TGTGCCAGCAGCTTAGCGATCGGGGGCGAGCAGTACTTC
16,TRBJ2-5,few,TRBV28,TRBD2,CASSSSGIAGVETQYF,TGTGCCAGCAGTTCCTCCGGAATAGCGGGAGTCGAGACCCAGTACTTC